This T cell receptor (beta chain) was profiled in a study of patients and donors after allogeneic stem cell transplantation. TCRdb re-derived calls from the RT-PCR reads in MiXCR, one entry per CDR3 protein. The table has about 410,000 distinct CDR3 sequences, 16% seen once; the top ten hold 6% to 8%. The germline V gene has CDR1 MNHEY and CDR2 SMNVEV (reference sequence). There are 15 residues in the CDR3. Trimming shortened V by 0 bases and J by 1 base, and 10 bases separated the two germline ends. The sequenced sample consisted of blood, either unsorted or a sorted T cell fraction (not recorded which). The chain joins TRBV27 to TRBJ2-7; D is perhaps TRBD1 (7 bases). This clonotype was obtained from a human donor who was either an allogeneic HSCT recipient or a stem cell or donor lymphocyte infusion donor (not recorded which). It is not recorded whose cells these are; they may come from a transplant donor. The CDR3 DNA reads as TGTGCCAGCAGTTTATCGGGGGGACAGTCCTACGAGCAGTACTTC. Encoded protein: CASSLSGGQSYEQYF.